This note documents a single TCR beta chain sequence. This entry belongs to a study of blood T cell repertoires in COVID-19. Whole-study context: Donors in the United States, Italy and Spain gave samples during acute or convalescent COVID-19. T cells, B-cell-depleted T cells, or PBMCs provided the cDNA or gDNA that served as material.

Libraries were prepared by immunoSEQ multiplex PCR; TCRdb keeps only in-frame clonotypes and omits some of them. Seen here are a few hundred thousand clones, approximately 82% observed once, and the top ten hold around 2%. This CDR3 is built from 14 residues. V lost 6 bases, J lost 7 bases, and 4 bases stayed unmatched. Germline CDR1 SGHRS, CDR2 YFSETQ. This sequence originates from a man aged 25-40 years who had recovered from COVID-19. Input material: peripheral blood. The chain is built from TRBV5-1 and TRBJ1-4; TRBD1 matches at 12 bases. The CDR3 DNA sequence: TGCGCCAGCACGGGACAGGGGGCAGGTGAAAAACTGTTTTTT. Its protein is CASTGQGAGEKLFF. Using reference TRBV5-1 and TRBJ1-4 for the parts outside the CDR3, the full variable domain is KAGVTQTPRYLIKTRGQQVTLSCSPISGHRSVSWYQQTPGQGLQFLFEYFSETQRNKGNFPGRFSGRQFSNSRSEMNVSTLELGDSALYLCASTGQGAGEKLFFGSGTQLSVL.